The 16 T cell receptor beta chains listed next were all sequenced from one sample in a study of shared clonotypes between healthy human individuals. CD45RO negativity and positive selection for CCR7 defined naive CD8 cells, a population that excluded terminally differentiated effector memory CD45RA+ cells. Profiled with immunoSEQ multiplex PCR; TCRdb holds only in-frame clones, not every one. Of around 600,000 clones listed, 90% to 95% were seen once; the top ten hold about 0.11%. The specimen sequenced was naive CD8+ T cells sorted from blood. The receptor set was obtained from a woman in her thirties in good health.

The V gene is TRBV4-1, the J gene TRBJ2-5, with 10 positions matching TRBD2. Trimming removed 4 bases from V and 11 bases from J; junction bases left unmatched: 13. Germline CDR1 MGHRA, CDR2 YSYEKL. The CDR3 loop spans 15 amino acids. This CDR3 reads CASSPAGLAVLQQYF. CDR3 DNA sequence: TGCGCCAGCAGCCCCGCCGGACTAGCGGTCTTACAACAGTACTTC.

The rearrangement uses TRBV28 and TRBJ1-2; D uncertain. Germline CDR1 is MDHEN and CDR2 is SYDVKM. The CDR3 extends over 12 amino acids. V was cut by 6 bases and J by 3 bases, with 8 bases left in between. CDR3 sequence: CASRGGDYGYTF. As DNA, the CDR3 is TGTGCCAGCAGAGGAGGTGACTATGGCTACACCTTC.

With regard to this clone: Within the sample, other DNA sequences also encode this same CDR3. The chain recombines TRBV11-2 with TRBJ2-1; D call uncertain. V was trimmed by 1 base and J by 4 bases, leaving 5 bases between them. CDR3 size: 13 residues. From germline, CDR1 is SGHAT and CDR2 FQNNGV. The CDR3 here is CASSLGGYNEQFF. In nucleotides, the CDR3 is TGTGCCAGCAGCTTAGGGGGTTACAATGAGCAGTTCTTC.

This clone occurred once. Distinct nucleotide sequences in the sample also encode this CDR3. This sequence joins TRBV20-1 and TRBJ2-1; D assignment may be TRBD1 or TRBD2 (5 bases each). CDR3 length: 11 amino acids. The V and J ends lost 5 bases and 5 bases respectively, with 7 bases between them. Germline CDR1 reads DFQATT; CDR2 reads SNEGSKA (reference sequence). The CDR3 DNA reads TGCAGTGCTCAGGGAGACAATGAGCAGTTCTTC. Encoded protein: CSAQGDNEQFF.

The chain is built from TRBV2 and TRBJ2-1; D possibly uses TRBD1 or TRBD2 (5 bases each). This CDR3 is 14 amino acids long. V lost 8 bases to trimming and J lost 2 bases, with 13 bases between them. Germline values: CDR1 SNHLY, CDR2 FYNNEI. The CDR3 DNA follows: TGTGCCAGCGTGCCGGGACGGACCTACAATGAGCAGTTCTTC. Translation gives CASVPGRTYNEQFF.

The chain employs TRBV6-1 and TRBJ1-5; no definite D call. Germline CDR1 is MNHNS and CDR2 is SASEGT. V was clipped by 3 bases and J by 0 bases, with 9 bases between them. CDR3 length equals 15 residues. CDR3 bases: TGTGCCAGCAGTGACACCAATTATAGCAATCAGCCCCAGCATTTT. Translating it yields CASSDTNYSNQPQHF.

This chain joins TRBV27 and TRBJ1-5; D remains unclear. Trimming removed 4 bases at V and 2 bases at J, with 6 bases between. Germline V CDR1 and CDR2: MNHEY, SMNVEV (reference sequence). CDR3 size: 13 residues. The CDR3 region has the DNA TGTGCCAGCAGTTCGTTCGGCAATCAGCCCCAGCATTTT. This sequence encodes CASSSFGNQPQHF.

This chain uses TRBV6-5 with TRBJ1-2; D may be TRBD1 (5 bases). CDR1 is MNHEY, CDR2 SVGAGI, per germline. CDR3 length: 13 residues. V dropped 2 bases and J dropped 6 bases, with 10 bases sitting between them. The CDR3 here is CASSYLKGDGYTF. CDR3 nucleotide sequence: TGTGCCAGCAGTTACCTTAAAGGGGATGGCTACACCTTC.

The CDR3 coding sequence is TGTGCCAGCAGCATACTAGCGGGAGGGTACAATGAGCAGTTCTTC. Translating it yields CASSILAGGYNEQFF. This chain connects TRBV9 to TRBJ2-1; 13 bases map to TRBD2. V lost 4 bases, J lost 4 bases, and 2 bases stayed unmatched. The CDR3 spans 15 residues. Germline assignment: CDR1 SGDLS and CDR2 YYNGEE.

CDR3 bases: TGTGCCAGCAGTTTTGGGTGGGGGCTGGGCTACGAGCAGTACTTC. Protein product: CASSFGWGLGYEQYF. The V and J genes are TRBV28 and TRBJ2-7, with D perhaps TRBD1 (6 bases). In germline, CDR1 is MDHEN, CDR2 SYDVKM. This CDR3 spans 15 amino acids. Trimming stripped 3 bases from V and 3 bases from J, with 15 bases between.

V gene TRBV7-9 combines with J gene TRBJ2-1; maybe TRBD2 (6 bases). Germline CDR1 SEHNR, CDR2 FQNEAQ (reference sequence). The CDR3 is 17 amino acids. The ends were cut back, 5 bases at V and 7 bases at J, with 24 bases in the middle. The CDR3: CASSQEVAGRSLNEQFF. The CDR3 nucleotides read TGTGCCAGCAGCCAGGAGGTCGCGGGAAGGTCGTTGAATGAGCAGTTCTTC.

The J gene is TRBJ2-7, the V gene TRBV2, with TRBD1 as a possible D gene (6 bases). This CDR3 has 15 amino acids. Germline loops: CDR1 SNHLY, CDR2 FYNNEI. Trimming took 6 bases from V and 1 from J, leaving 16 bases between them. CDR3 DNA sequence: TGTGCCAGCAGGGGAACAGGGTCTGATTCCTACGAGCAGTACTTC. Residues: CASRGTGSDSYEQYF.

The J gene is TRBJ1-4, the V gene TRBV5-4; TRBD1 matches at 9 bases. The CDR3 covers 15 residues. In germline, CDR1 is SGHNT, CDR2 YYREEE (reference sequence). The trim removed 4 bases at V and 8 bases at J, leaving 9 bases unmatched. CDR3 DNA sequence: TGTGCCAGCAGCGACCGGGACAGGGTCAACGAAAAACTGTTTTTT. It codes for CASSDRDRVNEKLFF.

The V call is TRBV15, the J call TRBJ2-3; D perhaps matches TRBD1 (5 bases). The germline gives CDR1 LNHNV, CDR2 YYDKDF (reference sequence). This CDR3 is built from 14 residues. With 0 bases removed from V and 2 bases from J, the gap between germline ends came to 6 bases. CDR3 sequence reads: CATSRDRVTDTQYF. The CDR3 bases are TGTGCCACCAGCAGAGACAGGGTCACAGATACGCAGTATTTT.

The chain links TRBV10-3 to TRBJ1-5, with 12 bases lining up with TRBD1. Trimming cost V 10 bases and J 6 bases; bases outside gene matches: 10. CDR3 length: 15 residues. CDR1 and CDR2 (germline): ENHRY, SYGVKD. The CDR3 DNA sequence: TGTGCCACCTCGGTGGGACAGGGGGCGGCTCAGCCCCAGCATTTT. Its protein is CATSVGQGAAQPQHF.

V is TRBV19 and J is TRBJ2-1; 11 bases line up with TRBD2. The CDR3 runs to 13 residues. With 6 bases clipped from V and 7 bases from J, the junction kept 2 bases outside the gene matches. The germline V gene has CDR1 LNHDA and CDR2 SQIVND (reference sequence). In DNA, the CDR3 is TGTGCCAGTAGACTAGCGGGGGAAAATGAGCAGTTCTTC. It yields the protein CASRLAGENEQFF.